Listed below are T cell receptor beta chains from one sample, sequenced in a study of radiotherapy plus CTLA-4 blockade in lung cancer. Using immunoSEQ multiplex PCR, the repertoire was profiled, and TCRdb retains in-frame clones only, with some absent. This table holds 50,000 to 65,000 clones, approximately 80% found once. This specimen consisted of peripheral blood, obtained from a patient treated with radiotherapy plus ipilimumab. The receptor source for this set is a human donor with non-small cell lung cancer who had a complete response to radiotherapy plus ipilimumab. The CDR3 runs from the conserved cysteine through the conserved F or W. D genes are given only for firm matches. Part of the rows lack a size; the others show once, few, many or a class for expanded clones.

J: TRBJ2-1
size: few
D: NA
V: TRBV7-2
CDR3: CASSKGLGSYNEQFF
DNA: TGTGCCAGCAGCAAGGGGTTGGGGTCCTACAATGAGCAGTTCTTC

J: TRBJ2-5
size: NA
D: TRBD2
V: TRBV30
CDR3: CAWSVVGRGARQTQYF
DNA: TGTGCCTGGAGTGTAGTAGGGCGGGGGGCAAGGCAGACCCAGTACTTC

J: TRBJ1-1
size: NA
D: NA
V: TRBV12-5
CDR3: CASGPGWGDTEAFF
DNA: TGTGCTAGTGGACCGGGATGGGGAGACACTGAAGCTTTCTTT

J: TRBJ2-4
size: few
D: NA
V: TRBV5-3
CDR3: CARSTPLGDIQYF
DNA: TGTGCCAGAAGCACGCCGTTAGGGGACATTCAGTACTTC

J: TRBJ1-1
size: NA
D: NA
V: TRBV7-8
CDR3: CASHNSANTEAFF
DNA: TGTGCCAGCCACAATTCCGCGAACACTGAAGCTTTCTTT

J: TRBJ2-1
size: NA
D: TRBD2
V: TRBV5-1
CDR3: CASSSAGTSGANEQFF
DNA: TGCGCCAGCAGCTCAGCTGGGACTAGCGGGGCCAATGAGCAGTTCTTC

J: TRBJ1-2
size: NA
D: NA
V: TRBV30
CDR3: CGGGRKDNYGYTF
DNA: TGTGGGGGGGGCAGGAAAGATAACTATGGCTACACCTTC

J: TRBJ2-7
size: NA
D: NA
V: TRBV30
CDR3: CAWSLSYEQYF
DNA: TGTGCCTGGAGTCTCAGCTACGAGCAGTACTTC

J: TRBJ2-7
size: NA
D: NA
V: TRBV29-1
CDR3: CSVGRGGIESEQYF
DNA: TGCAGCGTTGGGAGAGGGGGTATTGAGTCCGAGCAGTACTTC

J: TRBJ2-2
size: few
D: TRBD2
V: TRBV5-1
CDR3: CASRLSGTSGRATAGELFF
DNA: TGCGCCAGCAGACTAAGCGGGACTAGCGGGAGGGCCACGGCCGGGGAGCTGTTTTTT

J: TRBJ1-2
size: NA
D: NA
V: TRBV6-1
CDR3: CASSEAAGDRIYGYTF
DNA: TGTGCCAGCAGTGAAGCAGCGGGTGACCGCATCTATGGCTACACCTTC

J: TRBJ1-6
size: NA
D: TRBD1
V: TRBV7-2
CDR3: CASSRGSGQGSSYNSPLHF
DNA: TGTGCCAGCAGCCGGGGCTCGGGACAGGGGAGCTCCTATAATTCACCCCTCCACTTT

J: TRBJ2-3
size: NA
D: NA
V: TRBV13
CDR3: CASSLPVRGADTQYF
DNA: TGTGCCAGCAGCTTACCTGTCAGGGGGGCAGATACGCAGTATTTT

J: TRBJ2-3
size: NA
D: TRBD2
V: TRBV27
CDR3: CASSYRAIRTSGADTQYF
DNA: TGTGCCAGCAGTTATAGGGCAATCAGGACTAGCGGGGCTGATACGCAGTATTTT

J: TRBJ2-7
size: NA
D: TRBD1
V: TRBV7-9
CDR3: CASGGRTGGYEQYF
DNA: TGTGCCAGCGGAGGTAGGACAGGGGGCTACGAGCAGTACTTC

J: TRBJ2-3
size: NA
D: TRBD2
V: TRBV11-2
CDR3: CASSPSGGRADTQYF
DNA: TGTGCCAGCAGCCCCTCTGGCGGGAGGGCGGATACGCAGTATTTT

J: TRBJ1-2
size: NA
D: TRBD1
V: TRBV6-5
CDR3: CASSQTGARGYTF
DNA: TGTGCCAGCAGTCAGACAGGGGCGCGTGGCTACACCTTC

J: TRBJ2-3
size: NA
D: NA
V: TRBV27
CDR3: CASSPLVTDTQYF
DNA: TGTGCCAGCAGTCCTCTCGTGACAGATACGCAGTATTTT

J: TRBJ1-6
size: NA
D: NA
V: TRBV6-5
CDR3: CASRGGSYSNSPLHF
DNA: TGTGCCAGCAGAGGGGGTAGCTACTCTAATTCACCCCTCCACTTT

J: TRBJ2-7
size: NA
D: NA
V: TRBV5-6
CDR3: CASNLVVVDEQYF
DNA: TGTGCCAGCAATCTCGTGGTAGTCGACGAGCAGTACTTC

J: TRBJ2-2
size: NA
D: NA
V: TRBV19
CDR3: CASLDRQDTGELFF
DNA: TGTGCCAGTCTAGACAGACAGGACACCGGGGAGCTGTTTTTT

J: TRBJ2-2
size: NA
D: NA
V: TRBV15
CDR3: CATSRPSTGELFF
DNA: TGTGCCACCAGCAGACCTTCTACCGGGGAGCTGTTTTTT

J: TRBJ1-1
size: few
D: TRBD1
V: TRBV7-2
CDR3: CASTVTGEKNTEAFF
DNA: TGTGCCAGCACCGTTACAGGGGAAAAGAACACTGAAGCTTTCTTT

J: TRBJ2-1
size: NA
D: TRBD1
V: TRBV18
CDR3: CASSRGQGADEQFF
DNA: TGTGCCAGCTCACGTGGACAGGGGGCGGATGAGCAGTTCTTC

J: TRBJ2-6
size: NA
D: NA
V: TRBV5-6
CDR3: CASSSVRGSYSGANVLTF
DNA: TGTGCCAGCAGCTCCGTGCGAGGTTCTTACTCTGGGGCCAACGTCCTGACTTTC

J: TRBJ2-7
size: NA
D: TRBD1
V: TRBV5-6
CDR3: CASSRQGVEYF
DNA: TGTGCCAGCAGCCGCCAGGGGGTGGAGTACTTC

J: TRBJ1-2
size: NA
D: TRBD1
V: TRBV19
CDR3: CATKDRGSANYGYTF
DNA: TGTGCCACTAAGGACAGGGGATCAGCTAACTATGGCTACACCTTC

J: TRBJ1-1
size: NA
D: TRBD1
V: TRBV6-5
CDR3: CASNPTGGIEAFF
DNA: TGTGCCAGCAATCCGACAGGGGGAATTGAAGCTTTCTTT

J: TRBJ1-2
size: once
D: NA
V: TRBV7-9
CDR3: CASSFGAEFYGYTF
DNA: TGTGCCAGCAGCTTTGGGGCAGAATTCTATGGCTACACCTTC

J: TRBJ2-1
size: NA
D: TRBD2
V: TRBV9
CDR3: CASSVASGELNEQFF
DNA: TGTGCCAGCAGCGTAGCAAGCGGGGAGCTCAATGAGCAGTTCTTC

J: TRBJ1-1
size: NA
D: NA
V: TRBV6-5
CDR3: CASIQGTGAFF
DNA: TGTGCCAGCATCCAGGGGACCGGAGCTTTCTTT

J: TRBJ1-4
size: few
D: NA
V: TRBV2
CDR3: CASSGTDEKLFF
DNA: TGTGCCAGCAGTGGGACAGATGAAAAACTGTTTTTT

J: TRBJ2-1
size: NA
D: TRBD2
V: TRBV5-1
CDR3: CASSSPTGTSGPSSYNEQFF
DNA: TGCGCCAGCAGCTCCCCGACCGGGACTAGCGGACCCAGCTCCTACAATGAGCAGTTCTTC

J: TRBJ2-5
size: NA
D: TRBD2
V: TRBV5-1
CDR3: CASSLASGTQETQYF
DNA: TGCGCCAGCAGCTTGGCTAGCGGGACGCAAGAGACCCAGTACTTC

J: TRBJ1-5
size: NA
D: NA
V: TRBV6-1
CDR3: CASRDTSNQPQHF
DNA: TGTGCCAGCAGGGACACTAGCAATCAGCCCCAGCATTTT

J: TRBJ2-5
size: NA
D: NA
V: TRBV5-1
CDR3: CASSIGWGPVSQYF
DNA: TGCGCCAGCAGCATCGGGTGGGGGCCTGTGTCCCAGTACTTC

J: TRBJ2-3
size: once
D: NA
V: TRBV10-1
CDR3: CASSERVNAQYF
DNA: TGCGCCAGCAGTGAGAGAGTCAATGCGCAGTATTTT

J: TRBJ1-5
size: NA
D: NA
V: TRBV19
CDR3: CASSILGHPSGQPQHF
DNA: TGTGCCAGTAGTATCCTGGGACACCCGTCGGGTCAGCCCCAGCATTTT

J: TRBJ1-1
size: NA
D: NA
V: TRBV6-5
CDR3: CASSYGQTEAFF
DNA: TGTGCCAGCAGTTATGGGCAGACTGAAGCTTTCTTT

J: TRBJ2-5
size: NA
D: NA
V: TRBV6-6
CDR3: CASSSSAGVVQETQYF
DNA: NA

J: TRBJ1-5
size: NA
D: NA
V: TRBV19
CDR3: CASSIATVPGDSNQPQHF
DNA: TGTGCCAGTAGTATAGCGACAGTGCCGGGGGATAGCAATCAGCCCCAGCATTTT

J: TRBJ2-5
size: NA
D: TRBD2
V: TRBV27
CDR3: CASSFPIWEGQETQYF
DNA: TGTGCCAGCAGTTTCCCGATATGGGAGGGGCAAGAGACCCAGTACTTC

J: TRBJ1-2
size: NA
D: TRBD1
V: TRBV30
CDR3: CAWKDRKYGYTF
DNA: TGTGCCTGGAAGGACAGGAAGTATGGCTACACCTTC

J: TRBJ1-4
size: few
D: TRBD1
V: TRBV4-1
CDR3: CASSQAGQGGEKLFF
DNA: TGCGCCAGCAGCCAAGCCGGACAGGGAGGTGAAAAACTGTTTTTT

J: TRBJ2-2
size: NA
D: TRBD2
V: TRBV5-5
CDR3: CASSPLVSGGLRETGELFF
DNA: TGTGCCAGCAGCCCCTTAGTCAGCGGGGGCCTCCGTGAGACCGGGGAGCTGTTTTTT

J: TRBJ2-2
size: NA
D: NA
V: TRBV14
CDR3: CASSQGRYTGELFF
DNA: TGTGCCAGCAGCCAGGGGAGGTACACCGGGGAGCTGTTTTTT